Below are 20 T cell receptor beta chains sequenced from a single sample in a study of radiation and T cells in renal cell carcinoma. Time point described: blood 4 weeks post-SBRT, at nephrectomy. This sample's treatment: 15 Gy SBRT to primary tumor, nephrectomy 4 weeks later. Assay: immunoSEQ multiplex PCR; the TCRdb copy retains only in-frame clones and omits some. Of about 90,000 clones in the sample, around 84% were seen once. The material was blood, obtained from a patient whose treatment included radiotherapy and nephrectomy. All receptors come from a man in his 60s with renal cell carcinoma.

The rearrangement joins TRBV7-2 to TRBJ2-1; D remains unclear. V lost 3 bases to trimming and J lost 4 bases, with 7 bases between them. Germline-derived CDR1 and CDR2 are SGHTA and FQGNSA. The CDR3 is 13 residues long. CDR3 nucleotide sequence: TGTGCCAGCAGCTTGCAGATTTACAATGAGCAGTTCTTC. It is translated as CASSLQIYNEQFF.

The chain couples TRBV7-9 to TRBJ1-1; TRBD1 might be the D (6 bases). V lost 4 bases and J lost 0, with 12 bases in between. CDR3 length: 15 residues. Germline values: CDR1 SEHNR, CDR2 FQNEAQ (reference sequence). CDR3 coding DNA: TGTGCCAGCAGCTCGGACAGAATCATGAACACTGAAGCTTTCTTT. Encoded protein: CASSSDRIMNTEAFF.

This rearrangement joins TRBV7-3 to TRBJ2-2; D is ambiguous. Germline-derived CDR1 and CDR2 are SGHTA and FQGTGA. V shed 6 bases and J shed 0 bases, with 8 bases lying between them. The length of the CDR3 is 14 residues. CDR3 DNA sequence: TGTGCCAGCAGTCCTACTCCGAACACCGGGGAGCTGTTTTTT. Its protein product is CASSPTPNTGELFF.

This clone has a single count. The CDR3 reads CASSDTGAHEQFF. The CDR3 coding sequence is TGTGCCAGCAGTGACACAGGGGCACATGAGCAGTTCTTC. This chain joins TRBV2 and TRBJ2-1; 7 positions agree with TRBD1. Germline CDR1 is SNHLY and CDR2 is FYNNEI. Unmatched junction bases numbered 4, after V lost 3 bases and J lost 8 bases. This CDR3 region has 13 residues.

The rearrangement links TRBV9 to TRBJ2-2, with D perhaps matching TRBD2 (5 bases). The CDR3 spans 12 residues. V was cut by 6 bases and J by 5 bases, with 8 bases left in between. CDR1 is SGDLS, CDR2 YYNGEE, per germline. The DNA of the CDR3 is TGTGCCAGCACGGGGATTACCGGGGAGCTGTTTTTT. Its translation is CASTGITGELFF.

The CDR3 DNA reads as TGTGCCAGCAGTAGAAGCACAGATACGCAGTATTTT. This translates into CASSRSTDTQYF. The gene calls are TRBV6-5 and TRBJ2-3; D unresolved. Germline values: CDR1 MNHEY, CDR2 SVGAGI. Trimming cost V 5 bases and J 0 bases, with 3 bases left between them. This CDR3 has 12 amino acids.

The chain recombines TRBV5-1 with TRBJ2-2, with a weak D call TRBD1 (5 bases). Germline loops: CDR1 SGHRS, CDR2 YFSETQ. This CDR3 is built from 13 residues. V was cut by 5 bases and J by 6 bases, with 11 bases left in between. The CDR3 DNA reads TGCGCCAGCAGGTCAGGGTTGGCCGGGGAGCTGTTTTTT. Translating it yields CASRSGLAGELFF.

This chain connects TRBV9 to TRBJ2-1, with 7 positions matching TRBD2. With 4 bases clipped from V and 0 bases from J, the junction kept 4 bases outside the gene matches. The CDR3 spans 15 residues. The germline V gene encodes CDR1 SGDLS and CDR2 YYNGEE. The CDR3 sequence is CASSPREGSYNEQFF. The CDR3 region has the DNA TGTGCCAGCAGCCCCAGGGAGGGCTCCTACAATGAGCAGTTCTTC. Filled out from reference TRBV9 and TRBJ2-1, the complete variable domain reads DSGVTQTPKHLITATGQRVTLRCSPRSGDLSVYWYQQSLDQGLQFLIQYYNGEERAKGNILERFSAQQFPDLHSELNLSSLELGDSALYFCASSPREGSYNEQFFGPGTRLTVL.

This chain connects TRBV11-2 to TRBJ2-5; D is unresolved. The germline CDR1 and CDR2 sequences are SGHAT and FQNNGV. The CDR3 loop spans 15 amino acids. The V and J ends lost 3 bases and 1 base respectively, with 12 bases between them. CDR3 loop: CASSFQWSSQETQYF. The CDR3 nucleotides are TGTGCCAGCAGCTTTCAGTGGAGCTCCCAAGAGACCCAGTACTTC.

The chain uses TRBV28 and TRBJ1-5, with D possibly TRBD1 on 6 matching bases. CDR1 and CDR2 (germline): MDHEN, SYDVKM. V lost 9 bases and J 5 bases, leaving 14 bases between the germline ends. The CDR3 consists of 13 residues. For the CDR3, the DNA is TGTGCCAGTAGAGGACAGACTGATCAGCCCCAGCATTTT. This sequence encodes CASRGQTDQPQHF.

The rearrangement joins TRBV20-1 to TRBJ2-4; D might be TRBD1 (6 bases). Germline-derived CDR1 and CDR2 are DFQATT and SNEGSKA (reference sequence). This CDR3 has 11 residues. CDR3 coding DNA: TGCACCGTTGGGGGCCCAAACATTCAGTACTTC. It is translated as CTVGGPNIQYF.

A single count supports this clone. The chain recombines TRBV19 with TRBJ1-5, with 10 bases lining up with TRBD1. This CDR3 region has 16 residues. Trimming removed 5 bases from V and 4 bases from J; junction bases left unmatched: 8. Germline CDR1 LNHDA, CDR2 SQIVND (reference sequence). In DNA form, the CDR3 reads TGTGCCAGTAGTCCCCTCGGGACAGGGGCAAATCAGCCCCAGCATTTT. Translating it yields CASSPLGTGANQPQHF.

Worth noting for this clone: Other DNA variants within this sample encode the same CDR3. The CDR3 nucleotides read TGTGCCAGCAGCTTAGGGAGGAACACTGAAGCTTTCTTT. It encodes CASSLGRNTEAFF. The chain links TRBV7-8 to TRBJ1-1; D gene unclear. V dropped 1 base and J dropped 1 base, with 4 bases sitting between them. The CDR3 totals 13 residues. Germline CDR1 reads SGHVS; CDR2 reads FQNEAQ.

This chain links TRBV29-1 with TRBJ2-1; D is uncertain. The CDR3 consists of 10 residues. V lost 6 bases, J lost 15 bases, and 15 bases lay in between. Germline V gives CDR1 SQVTM, CDR2 ANQGSEA. CDR3 in DNA: TGCAGCGTCTCTAGTAACGTTCCGTTCTTC. Protein sequence: CSVSSNVPFF.

Only a few counts were recorded for this clone. The chain joins TRBV15 to TRBJ2-1; tentative D call: TRBD2 (7 bases). The germline V and J ends were trimmed by 1 base and 10 bases, with 17 bases remaining between them. This CDR3 is 15 amino acids long. Germline V gene lookup returns CDR1 LNHNV and CDR2 YYDKDF (reference sequence). DNA of the CDR3: TGTGCCACCAGCAGAGGGAAGGGGGGGTCGGAGGAGCAGTTCTTC. It encodes CATSRGKGGSEEQFF.

Turning to this clone: Germline and junction disagree at one end, which may indicate a read error. The chain employs TRBV11-2 and TRBJ1-2, with TRBD1 as a possible D gene (5 bases). CDR3 length: 16 amino acids. Germline lookup yields CDR1 SGHAT and CDR2 FQNNGV. The CDR3 nucleotides are TGTGCCAGCAGCTTAACACCCGATGGGGCTAAGTATGGCTACACCTTC. Protein: CASSLTPDGAKYGYTF.

The V gene is TRBV28, the J gene TRBJ2-5, with D possibly called TRBD1 or TRBD2 (5 bases each). Per the germline V gene, CDR1 is MDHEN and CDR2 is SYDVKM. CDR3 length: 18 residues. With 6 bases removed from V and 1 base from J, the gap between germline ends came to 24 bases. Here the CDR3 reads CASSRFPGGQGFQETQYF. In DNA form, the CDR3 reads TGTGCCAGCAGCCGCTTTCCCGGAGGCCAGGGATTCCAAGAGACCCAGTACTTC.

This chain uses TRBV4-1 with TRBJ2-3; D unclear. The CDR3 extends over 16 amino acids. CDR1 and CDR2 (germline): MGHRA, YSYEKL. Trimming stripped 0 bases from V and 1 base from J, with 11 bases between. In DNA, the CDR3 is TGCGCCAGCAGCCAAGACGTTCAGTTCCGCACAGATACGCAGTATTTT. Translating it yields CASSQDVQFRTDTQYF.

The V call is TRBV28, the J call TRBJ2-2, with 11 bases fitting TRBD2. There are 16 residues in the CDR3. Germline CDR1 is MDHEN and CDR2 is SYDVKM. V lost 1 base to trimming and J lost 7 bases; unmatched junction nucleotides: 5. For the CDR3, the DNA is TGTGCCAGCAGTTTATTACTAGCGGGAGTCGTCGGGGAGCTGTTTTTT. This encodes CASSLLLAGVVGELFF.

The V gene is TRBV7-9, the J gene TRBJ2-7; D uncertain. The CDR3 has 11 amino acids. CDR1 and CDR2 (germline): SEHNR, FQNEAQ (reference sequence). V was pared by 5 bases and J by 2 bases, with 4 bases between. The CDR3 bases are TGTGCCAGCAGCCGTACCTACGAGCAGTACTTC. Its protein product is CASSRTYEQYF. Supplemented by reference TRBV7-9 and TRBJ2-7, the full variable domain reads DTGVSQNPRHKITKRGQNVTFRCDPISEHNRLYWYRQTLGQGPEFLTYFQNEAQLEKSRLLSDRFSAERPKGSFSTLEIQRTEQGDSAMYLCASSRTYEQYFGPGTRLTVT.